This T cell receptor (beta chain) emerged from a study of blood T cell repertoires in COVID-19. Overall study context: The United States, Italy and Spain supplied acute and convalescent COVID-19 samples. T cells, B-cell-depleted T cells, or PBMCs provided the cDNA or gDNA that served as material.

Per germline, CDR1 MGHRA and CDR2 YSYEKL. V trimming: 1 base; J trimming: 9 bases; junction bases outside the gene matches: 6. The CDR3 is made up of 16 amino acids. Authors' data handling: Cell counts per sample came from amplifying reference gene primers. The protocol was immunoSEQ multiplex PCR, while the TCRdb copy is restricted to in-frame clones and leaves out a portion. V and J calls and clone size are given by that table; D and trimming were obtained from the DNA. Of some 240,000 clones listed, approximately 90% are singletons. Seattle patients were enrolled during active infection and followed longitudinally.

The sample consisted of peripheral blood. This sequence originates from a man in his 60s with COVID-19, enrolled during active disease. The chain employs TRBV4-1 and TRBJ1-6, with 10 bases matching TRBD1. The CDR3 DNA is TGCGCCAGCAGCCAAGGGACAGGGGGAGTTTTTTCACCCCTCCACTTT. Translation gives CASSQGTGGVFSPLHF.